The clone carrying this T cell receptor (beta chain) occurred once. Its antigen is still unknown. Per the study methods: Clinicopathological groups of papillary thyroid cancer showed CDR3 differences that were used to build a distant-metastasis classifier. TCRdb re-called clones via MiXCR from the PCR reads. The authors' filters were not applied to this entry. The sample includes roughly 15,000 clones, roughly 22% of them seen just once. The data were obtained in a study of metastatic and nonmetastatic thyroid tumors. Before thyroid surgery, none of the patients had received any treatment. Study findings and constraints: As reported, TCR beta diversity in blood and tumor was significantly higher in malignant thyroid tumors than in benign nodules.

Losses at the gene ends were 6 bases for V and 0 bases for J; bases not matched to a gene: 5. CDR1 is DFQATT and CDR2 is SNEGSKA in the germline V gene (reference sequence). This CDR3 has 15 amino acids. The sample comprised adjacent normal tissue. The chain recombines TRBV20-1 with TRBJ2-1, with 10 nucleotides matching TRBD1. The sequence came from a female donor with papillary thyroid cancer or a benign thyroid nodule (not recorded which). Some clones in this sample may be carry-over from other donors' samples. For the CDR3, the DNA is TGCAGTGCCAGCAGGACAGGGGGCTCCTACAATGAGCAGTTCTTC. Protein sequence: CSASRTGGSYNEQFF.